The 27 T cell receptor beta chains below come from one sample, sequenced in a study of Ad26.COV2.S vaccination and SARS-CoV-2 variants. Sequencing used immunoSEQ multiplex PCR; TCRdb keeps in-frame clones, though not all of them. The table shows over 100,000 clones, with 80% occurring only once. Sequencing used peripheral blood, obtained after recovery from COVID-19. The receptors come from a human donor who had recovered from COVID-19.

In this sample, this clone turned up a few times. The chain uses TRBV27 and TRBJ1-5; D possibly corresponds to TRBD1 (6 bases). Germline CDR1 MNHEY, CDR2 SMNVEV (reference sequence). The CDR3 has 13 amino acids. Trimming removed 4 bases from V and 7 bases from J, with 11 bases in between. The CDR3 loop reads CASSSQGRQPQHF. DNA for the CDR3: TGTGCCAGCAGTTCACAGGGCCGCCAGCCCCAGCATTTT.

The rearrangement links TRBV9 to TRBJ2-1; D might be TRBD2 (5 bases). The CDR3 loop spans 15 amino acids. V was clipped by 1 base and J by 3 bases, with 11 bases between them. In germline, CDR1 is SGDLS, CDR2 YYNGEE. The CDR3 loop reads CASSVTLGGYNEQFF. The CDR3 region has the DNA TGTGCCAGCAGCGTAACGTTAGGAGGCTACAATGAGCAGTTCTTC.

The chain couples TRBV4-1 to TRBJ2-7, with a weak D call TRBD2 (6 bases). Trimming took off 4 bases at V and 3 bases at J, with 19 bases between the two ends. The CDR3 extends over 16 amino acids. Germline CDR1 MGHRA, CDR2 YSYEKL. CDR3 sequence (DNA): TGCGCCAGCAGCCCGGTCCGGGGCCGGAGGGACTACGAGCAGTACTTC. Its protein product is CASSPVRGRRDYEQYF.

This chain connects TRBV28 to TRBJ2-1; possibly TRBD2 for D (5 bases). From germline, CDR1 is MDHEN and CDR2 SYDVKM. Trimming shortened V by 5 bases and J by 5 bases, and 16 bases separated the two germline ends. This CDR3 contains 15 residues. CDR3 loop: CASSPVSGRNNEQFF. DNA of the CDR3: TGTGCCAGCAGTCCCGTCAGCGGCAGGAACAATGAGCAGTTCTTC.

J is TRBJ1-4 and V is TRBV19; D may be TRBD1 (6 bases). CDR1 is LNHDA, CDR2 SQIVND, per germline (reference sequence). The CDR3 is 14 amino acids. Trimming removed 9 bases from V and 5 bases from J, with 16 bases in between. For the CDR3, the DNA is TGTGCCAGCCTAAGGTCCGGGGGCAATGAAAAACTGTTTTTT. This codes for CASLRSGGNEKLFF.

In DNA form, the CDR3 reads TGTGCCTGGACCGGACAGGGATATGAAAAACTGTTTTTT. It codes for CAWTGQGYEKLFF. This chain uses TRBV30 with TRBJ1-4; 8 positions match TRBD1. The CDR3 totals 13 residues. The junction had 4 bases not matched to a gene; V was cut back by 4 bases and J by 6 bases. CDR1 is GTSNPN, CDR2 SVGIG, per germline (reference sequence). Full variable domain (missing parts from reference TRBV30 and TRBJ1-4): SQTIHQWPATLVQPVGSPLSLECTVEGTSNPNLYWYRQAAGRGLQLLFYSVGIGQISSEVPQNLSASRPQDRQFILSSKKLLLSDSGFYLCAWTGQGYEKLFFGSGTQLSVL.

This chain links TRBV7-9 with TRBJ1-5, with a possible D match to TRBD1 (5 bases). The CDR3 is made up of 18 amino acids. CDR1 and CDR2 (germline): SEHNR, FQNEAQ (reference sequence). Trimming pared 1 base from V and 0 bases from J, leaving 16 bases between. In nucleotides, the CDR3 is TGTGCCAGCAGCTTAGGTTGGGACGGCCCAGATAGCAATCAGCCCCAGCATTTT. Translation gives CASSLGWDGPDSNQPQHF.

The V call is TRBV19, the J call TRBJ1-5; 9 bases match TRBD1. Germline-derived CDR1 and CDR2 are LNHDA and SQIVND (reference sequence). Germline trimming cut 8 bases from V and 9 bases from J; bases unmatched to any gene: 5. The length of the CDR3 is 12 residues. This CDR3 is CASDGQGLPQHF. CDR3 coding DNA: TGTGCCAGTGACGGACAGGGGCTGCCCCAGCATTTT.

The count of this clone is one. V and J are TRBV28 and TRBJ2-1; 10 positions match TRBD1. V trimming: 7 bases; J trimming: 8 bases; junction bases outside the gene matches: 8. This CDR3 spans 14 amino acids. Germline CDR1 is MDHEN and CDR2 is SYDVKM. CDR3 sequence (DNA): TGTGCCAGCACCCCGGGACAGGGGTACCATGAGCAGTTCTTC. Its translation: CASTPGQGYHEQFF.

Details on this clone: A read error may produce the germline difference seen at one junction end. J is TRBJ1-1 and V is TRBV7-9, with 10 nucleotides matching TRBD1. The germline CDR1 and CDR2 sequences are SEHNR and FQNEAQ (reference sequence). This CDR3 spans 15 amino acids. The CDR3: CASSLGTGAGREAFF. CDR3 nucleotides: TGTGCCAGCAGTTTAGGGACAGGGGCGGGCAGGGAAGCTTTCTTT.

CDR3 amino acids: CASSLQGASYEQYF. In nucleotides, the CDR3 is TGCGCCAGCAGCTTACAGGGCGCCTCCTACGAGCAGTACTTC. This chain uses TRBV5-1 with TRBJ2-7; weak D call: TRBD1 (6 bases). The ends were cut back, 2 bases at V and 0 bases at J, with 9 bases in the middle. Germline V gives CDR1 SGHRS, CDR2 YFSETQ. The CDR3 covers 14 residues.

The genes are TRBV5-1 and TRBJ1-1; D is undetermined. Germline assignment: CDR1 SGHRS and CDR2 YFSETQ. Trimming cost V 3 bases and J 1 base, with 19 bases left between them. There are 17 residues in the CDR3. CDR3 nucleotides: TGCGCCAGCAGCTCCGGGGTCCATTCTGCGGGGAACACTGAAGCTTTCTTT. Protein product: CASSSGVHSAGNTEAFF.

In DNA, the CDR3 is TGTGCCAGCAGTTCGACTGAGCGGGGGGGCCGTAATGAGCAGTTCTTC. Residues: CASSSTERGGRNEQFF. The rearrangement links TRBV6-2 or TRBV6-3 to TRBJ2-1; 10 bases line up with TRBD2. CDR3 size: 16 residues. Per the germline V gene, CDR1 is MNHEY and CDR2 is SVGEGT. V was clipped by 4 bases and J by 7 bases; unmatched bases: 10.

The J gene is TRBJ1-2, the V gene TRBV7-9; D remains ambiguous. The V gene's germline CDR1 is SEHNR and CDR2 FQNEAQ (reference sequence). V gave up 1 base and J gave up 4 bases, with 13 bases separating them. The CDR3 is 15 residues long. This chain's CDR3 is CASSLEEGLTYGYTF. CDR3 DNA sequence: TGTGCCAGCAGCTTAGAAGAAGGGTTAACCTATGGCTACACCTTC.

In this sample, this clone turned up a few times. The chain has TRBV11-2 and TRBJ2-1, with TRBD2 identical over 7 bases. The germline CDR1 and CDR2 sequences are SGHAT and FQNNGV. The V segment lost 5 bases and the J segment 2 bases; nucleotides outside the gene matches: 6. This CDR3 region has 15 residues. The CDR3 sequence is CASSPGGITYNEQFF. In DNA, the CDR3 is TGTGCCAGCAGCCCGGGGGGTATAACCTACAATGAGCAGTTCTTC. The variable domain in full, completed from reference TRBV11-2 and TRBJ2-1, reads EAGVAQSPRYKIIEKRQSVAFWCNPISGHATLYWYQQILGQGPKLLIQFQNNGVVDDSQLPKDRFSAERLKGVDSTLKIQPAKLEDSAVYLCASSPGGITYNEQFFGPGTRLTVL.

Turning to this clone: A read error may explain this, as a much larger clone is one base away. This chain links TRBV9 with TRBJ2-3; TRBD1 matches 7 bases. V shed 4 bases and J 6 bases; nucleotides not matched to a gene: 17. Germline V gene data show CDR1 as SGDLS and CDR2 as YYNGEE. The CDR3 totals 17 residues. The CDR3 spells CASSFRQGLVQIDTQYF. DNA for the CDR3: TGTGCCAGCAGCTTTCGACAGGGCCTAGTACAGATCGATACGCAGTATTTT.

J is TRBJ1-5 and V is TRBV28; D possibly corresponds to TRBD1 (6 bases). The CDR3 has 16 amino acids. Germline V lookup: CDR1 MDHEN, CDR2 SYDVKM. V lost 3 bases to trimming and J lost 4 bases, with 16 bases between them. The CDR3 reads CASSFRQGGKNQPQHF. CDR3 DNA sequence: TGTGCCAGCAGTTTTCGGCAAGGGGGAAAAAATCAGCCCCAGCATTTT.

The chain joins TRBV4-3 to TRBJ1-1; D perhaps matches TRBD1 (6 bases). In germline, CDR1 is LGHNA, CDR2 YSLEER. Trimming took off 0 bases at V and 0 bases at J, with 17 bases between the two ends. The CDR3 sequence is 18 residues long. CDR3 loop: CASSQDRGDTYMNTEAFF. The CDR3 bases are TGCGCCAGCAGCCAAGATAGGGGGGACACTTACATGAACACTGAAGCTTTCTTT.

The V call is TRBV6-5, the J call TRBJ1-2; D gene uncertain. The CDR3 runs to 12 residues. Trimming left V 7 bases short and J 7 bases short, with 13 bases between. The germline gives CDR1 MNHEY, CDR2 SVGAGI. CDR3 residues: CASKFNEGGYTF. The DNA for the CDR3 is TGTGCCAGCAAATTCAACGAGGGTGGCTACACCTTC.

A few counts support this clone. This chain links TRBV7-2 with TRBJ1-2; no clear D. Trimming left V 1 base short and J 4 bases short, with 7 bases between. Germline-derived CDR1 and CDR2 are SGHTA and FQGNSA. The CDR3 extends over 13 amino acids. The CDR3 nucleotides are TGTGCCAGCAGCTTAGAGCAACTCTATGGCTACACCTTC. It codes for CASSLEQLYGYTF. Supplemented by reference TRBV7-2 and TRBJ1-2, the full variable domain reads GAGVSQSPSNKVTEKGKDVELRCDPISGHTALYWYRQSLGQGLEFLIYFQGNSAPDKSGLPSDRFSAERTGGSVSTLTIQRTQQEDSAVYLCASSLEQLYGYTFGSGTRLTVV.

The chain has TRBV19 and TRBJ1-2; D is undetermined. CDR1 LNHDA and CDR2 SQIVND come from the germline V gene (reference sequence). The CDR3 runs 16 residues. Trimming cost V 4 bases and J 0 bases, with 15 bases left between them. The CDR3 nucleotides read TGTGCCAGTAGTAGCCGCGAAGACACAGCTAACTATGGCTACACCTTC. Translating gives CASSSREDTANYGYTF.

The rearrangement joins TRBV3-1 (or the pseudogene TRBV3-2) to TRBJ1-5; D is ambiguous. This CDR3 spans 15 amino acids. Deletions cut 5 bases from V and 4 bases from J, with 15 bases between. CDR1 is LGHDT, CDR2 YNNKEL, per germline (reference sequence). The CDR3 sequence is CASSYSPAENQPQHF. The CDR3 nucleotides are TGTGCCAGCAGCTACTCTCCAGCCGAAAATCAGCCCCAGCATTTT.

This chain links TRBV2 with TRBJ2-3; tentatively, D is TRBD2 (5 bases). V was pared by 7 bases and J by 2 bases, with 16 bases between. CDR1 and CDR2 from the germline V gene are SNHLY and FYNNEI. This CDR3 is 15 amino acids long. In DNA, the CDR3 is TGTGCCAGCATGCCCCGAGGGATGACCACAGATACGCAGTATTTT. Protein: CASMPRGMTTDTQYF. Looking up the rest from reference TRBV2 and TRBJ2-3 gives the full variable domain: EPEVTQTPSHQVTQMGQEVILRCVPISNHLYFYWYRQILGQKVEFLVSFYNNEISEKSEIFDDQFSVERPDGSNFTLKIRSTKLEDSAMYFCASMPRGMTTDTQYFGPGTRLTVL.

This rearrangement joins TRBV19 to TRBJ1-4, with unresolved D. Per the germline V gene, CDR1 is LNHDA and CDR2 is SQIVND (reference sequence). The length of the CDR3 is 15 residues. The V end was cut by 5 bases, the J end by 6 bases, with 16 bases between. CDR3 DNA sequence: TGTGCCAGTAGTTCCCGGGGAAGGCCGGATGAAAAACTGTTTTTT. Its translation: CASSSRGRPDEKLFF.

The CDR3 loop reads CASSLVNIGANVLTF. In nucleotides, the CDR3 is TGTGCCAGCAGCTTGGTGAATATAGGGGCCAACGTCCTGACTTTC. This rearrangement joins TRBV5-4 to TRBJ2-6; D gene unclear. The CDR3 has 15 residues. From germline, CDR1 is SGHNT and CDR2 YYREEE (reference sequence). Trimming stripped 0 bases from V and 4 bases from J, with 8 bases between.

This clone was detected a few times. The V call is TRBV28, the J call TRBJ2-7, with a tentative D call TRBD2 (5 bases). The CDR3 contains 14 residues. V was clipped by 6 bases and J by 5 bases, with 17 bases between them. Germline values: CDR1 MDHEN, CDR2 SYDVKM. The CDR3 spells CASRLAHASDEQYF. In DNA, the CDR3 is TGTGCCAGCAGATTAGCGCATGCGTCTGACGAGCAGTACTTC.

The V gene is TRBV9, the J gene TRBJ1-1; possible D gene TRBD1, 6 bases. Germline V gene sequence: CDR1 SGDLS, CDR2 YYNGEE. The CDR3 length is 15 residues. Trimming left V 4 bases short and J 2 bases short, with 15 bases between. This CDR3 is CASSPTGSGNTEAFF. CDR3 nucleotides: TGTGCCAGCAGCCCCACAGGGTCGGGCAACACTGAAGCTTTCTTT.